A selection of T cell receptor beta chains follows, all from one sample in a study of cytomegalovirus exposure and HLA in healthy donors. Assay: immunoSEQ multiplex PCR; the TCRdb copy retains only in-frame clones and omits some. The sample has some 180,000 clones; around 80% are singletons. The sample was PBMCs. The origin of the receptors is a woman aged 25 to 45 in good health and CMV-seronegative. Both conserved end residues are part of each CDR3. A D gene is named only where the DNA matches it firmly. Clone size is shown for a subset of rows, as once, few, many or a class of expanded clone.

NA,few,TRBJ2-1,TRBV1,CTLLAGVPSSYNEQFF,TGCACCCTGCTAGCGGGTGTCCCCAGCTCCTACAATGAGCAGTTCTTC
NA,NA,TRBJ1-1,TRBV18,CASSPPGRKAFF,TGTGCCAGCTCACCCCCGGGTCGAAAAGCTTTCTTT
TRBD1,NA,TRBJ1-5,TRBV28,CASSFRQGVYQPQHF,TGTGCCAGCAGTTTCCGGCAGGGGGTCTATCAGCCCCAGCATTTT
NA,NA,TRBJ2-2,TRBV11-3,CASSLGQGTGELFF,TGTGCCAGCAGCTTAGGTCAGGGCACCGGGGAGCTGTTTTTT
NA,NA,TRBJ2-1,TRBV7-8,CASSLRSNEQFF,TGTGCCAGCAGCTTACGGAGCAATGAGCAGTTCTTC
NA,once,TRBJ2-7,TRBV5-1,CASSFRQRSYEQYF,TGCGCCAGCAGCTTTCGACAGAGGTCCTACGAGCAGTACTTC
NA,NA,TRBJ1-2,TRBV27,CASSLSWGDYGYTF,TGTGCCAGCAGTTTATCATGGGGGGACTATGGCTACACCTTC
TRBD1,NA,TRBJ2-7,TRBV4-1,CASSQPGQGTPYEQYF,TGCGCCAGCAGCCAACCGGGACAGGGGACACCCTACGAGCAGTACTTC
NA,NA,TRBJ1-4,TRBV18,CASSPDTGPNEKLFF,TGTGCCAGCTCACCAGACACAGGGCCAAATGAAAAACTGTTTTTT
TRBD1,NA,TRBJ1-1,TRBV7-3,CASSPETGVGTEAFF,TGTGCCAGCAGCCCCGAGACAGGGGTGGGCACTGAAGCTTTCTTT
TRBD2,NA,TRBJ2-1,TRBV19,CASSRTSGESYNEQFF,TGTGCCAGTAGTAGGACTAGCGGGGAATCCTACAATGAGCAGTTCTTC
TRBD1,NA,TRBJ2-7,TRBV10-1,CASSGTTGAHEQYF,TGCGCCAGCAGTGGTACGACAGGGGCCCACGAGCAGTACTTC
TRBD2,NA,TRBJ2-1,TRBV7-3,CASSSGLAGEQFF,TGTGCCAGCAGCTCGGGACTAGCGGGGGAGCAGTTCTTC
NA,NA,TRBJ2-1,TRBV18,CASSSQVGSYNEQFF,TGTGCCAGCTCAAGCCAGGTAGGCTCCTACAATGAGCAGTTCTTC
NA,NA,TRBJ1-2,TRBV7-3,CASSGQGPVWGYTF,TGTGCCAGCAGCGGGCAGGGCCCCGTGTGGGGCTACACCTTC
NA,NA,TRBJ1-1,TRBV7-9,CASSLNRPIPEAEAFF,TGTGCCAGCAGCCTCAACCGGCCGATCCCGGAGGCTGAAGCTTTCTTT
NA,NA,TRBJ1-1,TRBV28,CASGPLRLNTEAFF,TGTGCCAGCGGGCCACTCCGCTTGAACACTGAAGCTTTCTTT
TRBD1,few,TRBJ2-7,TRBV4-1,CASSNPTGTGNPYEQYF,TGCGCCAGCAGCAACCCGACCGGGACAGGGAATCCCTACGAGCAGTACTTC
TRBD1,few,TRBJ2-1,TRBV7-8,CASSPFRQGSYNEQFF,TGTGCCAGCAGTCCCTTCCGACAGGGATCCTACAATGAGCAGTTCTTC
TRBD1,NA,TRBJ2-7,TRBV28,CASSAPGQLYEQYF,TGTGCCAGCAGCGCCCCGGGACAGCTCTACGAGCAGTACTTC
NA,NA,TRBJ1-6,TRBV4-1,CASSQRGVSPLHF,TGCGCCAGCAGCCAACGGGGGGTTTCACCCCTCCACTTT
TRBD2,few,TRBJ2-5,TRBV7-9,CASSLALTSGQETQYF,TGTGCCAGCAGCTTAGCTCTGACTAGCGGCCAAGAGACCCAGTACTTC